This is a list of T cell receptor beta chains from one sample in a study of blood T cell repertoires in COVID-19. Assay: immunoSEQ multiplex PCR; the TCRdb copy retains only in-frame clones and omits some. The table records about 140,000 clones, 80% to 90% of them present only once. The sequenced sample was peripheral blood. These receptors were taken from a man in his fifties or sixties with active or convalescent COVID-19. Each CDR3 is given with its conserved first and last residue. A D gene is named only where the DNA matches it firmly. A row's size may be missing; if present it is once, few, many or a size class.

size,D,V,J,DNA,CDR3
NA,NA,TRBV6-5,TRBJ1-6,TGTGCCAGCAGTTCTACCGGACAGAATAATTCACCCCTCCACTTT,CASSSTGQNNSPLHF
NA,TRBD1,TRBV6-2/TRBV6-3,TRBJ1-2,TGTGCCAGCAGTCCACTCGCCGGGACAGGGGTTACTTCTAACTATGGCTACACCTTC,CASSPLAGTGVTSNYGYTF
NA,NA,TRBV6-5,TRBJ2-7,NA,CASSFFGQGAYEQYF
NA,NA,TRBV19,TRBJ2-2,TGTGCCAGTAGCTATAGCCCCGGGGAGCTGTTTTTT,CASSYSPGELFF
few,NA,TRBV7-2,TRBJ1-5,TGTGCCAGCAGGCCCCCCGGGGCGGGGGGACATCAGCCCCAGCATTTT,CASRPPGAGGHQPQHF
NA,NA,TRBV5-4,TRBJ1-1,TGTGCCAGCAGCCATACCTCTACCGACACTGAAGCTTTCTTT,CASSHTSTDTEAFF
NA,TRBD1,TRBV30,TRBJ1-2,TGTGCCTGGAGTGTACAAGGGGGCGGAAGAATGGTCTTC,CAWSVQGGGRMVF
NA,NA,TRBV18,TRBJ1-2,TGTGCCAGCTCACCCGGCGGGGGGGACTATGGCTACACCTTC,CASSPGGGDYGYTF
NA,NA,TRBV9,TRBJ1-1,TGTGCCAGCAGCCCCCTGGGCGCCGGGAACACTGAAGCTTTCTTT,CASSPLGAGNTEAFF
NA,NA,TRBV23-1,TRBJ2-5,TGCGCCAGCAGTCAAGGGGCAGCAACCCAAGAGACCCAGTACTTC,CASSQGAATQETQYF
NA,NA,TRBV7-9,TRBJ1-1,TGTGCCAGCAGTAGTTGGGGGGTGCGAGGGAACACTGAAGCTTTCTTT,CASSSWGVRGNTEAFF
NA,TRBD2,TRBV3-1/TRBV3-2,TRBJ2-5,TGTGCCAGCAGCCAGGCTAGCGGGTCGGAGACCCAGTACTTC,CASSQASGSETQYF
NA,TRBD1,TRBV20-1,TRBJ2-3,TGCAGTGCTAGAGCAGGGGGCACGCAGTATTTT,CSARAGGTQYF
NA,NA,TRBV11-2,TRBJ1-1,TGTGCCAGCAGCTTAACGGTGTTTTCTGAAGCTTTCTTT,CASSLTVFSEAFF
NA,NA,TRBV19,TRBJ2-3,TGTGCCACCGAGGACAGAAGCACAGATACGCAGTATTTT,CATEDRSTDTQYF
NA,TRBD2,TRBV5-6,TRBJ2-1,TGTGCCAGCAGCAGGCAGGGGGCTCGGGGACTAGCGGGAGATGAGCAGTTCTTC,CASSRQGARGLAGDEQFF